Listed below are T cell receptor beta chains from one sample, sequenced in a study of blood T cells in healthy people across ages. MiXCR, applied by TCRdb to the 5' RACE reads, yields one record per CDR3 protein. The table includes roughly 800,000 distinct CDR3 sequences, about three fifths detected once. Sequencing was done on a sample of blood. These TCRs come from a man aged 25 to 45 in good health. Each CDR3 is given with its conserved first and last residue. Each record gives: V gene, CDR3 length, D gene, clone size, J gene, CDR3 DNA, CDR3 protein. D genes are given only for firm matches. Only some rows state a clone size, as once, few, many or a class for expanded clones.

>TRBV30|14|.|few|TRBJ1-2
TGTGCCTGGATAGATCTGCAAGAATTTCGTGGCTACACCTTC
CAWIDLQEFRGYTF
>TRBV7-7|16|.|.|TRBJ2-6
TGTGCCAGCAGCTCGCCGTCGGAAGGGACGGCCAACGTCCTGACTTTC
CASSSPSEGTANVLTF
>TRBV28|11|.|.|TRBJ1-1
TGTGCCAGCAGTTCGGACATACGAGCTTTCTTT
CASSSDIRAFF
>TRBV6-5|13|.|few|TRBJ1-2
TGTGCCAGCAGTTACCTCTGGGCCTATGGCTACACCTTC
CASSYLWAYGYTF
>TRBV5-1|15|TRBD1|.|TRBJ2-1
TGCGCCAGCAGCCGGGGCCAGGACAGGGGCTACGAGCAGTTCTTC
CASSRGQDRGYEQFF
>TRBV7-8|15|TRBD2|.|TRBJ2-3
TGTGCCAGCAGCTCCGAGCGGGGTCGAACAGATACGCAGTATTTT
CASSSERGRTDTQYF
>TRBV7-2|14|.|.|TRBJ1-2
TGTGCCAGCAGCGTAATGGGGGTCCCCTATGGCTACACCTTC
CASSVMGVPYGYTF
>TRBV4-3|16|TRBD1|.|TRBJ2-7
TGCGCCAGCAGCCAAGACCCGCGGGACAGGGCAAGCGAGCAGTACTTC
CASSQDPRDRASEQYF
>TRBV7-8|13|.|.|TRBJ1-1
TGTGCCAGCAGCCCCTCGCACGAGGGCGAAGCTTTCTTT
CASSPSHEGEAFF
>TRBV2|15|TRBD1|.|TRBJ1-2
TGTGCCAGCAGCGCACCGGGACAGGGGGCGTGGGGCTACACCTTC
CASSAPGQGAWGYTF
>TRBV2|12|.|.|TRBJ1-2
TGTGCCAGCGGGGATTGGGTACAGGGCTACACCTTC
CASGDWVQGYTF
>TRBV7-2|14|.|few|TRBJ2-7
TGTGCCAGCAGCTCAGGGGACCTCTCCTACGAGCAGTACTTC
CASSSGDLSYEQYF
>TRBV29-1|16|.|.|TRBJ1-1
TGCAGCGTTGTTCAATCTCGCAGGGACGGAAGCACTGAAGCTTTCTTT
CSVVQSRRDGSTEAFF
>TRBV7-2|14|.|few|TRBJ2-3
TGTGCCAGCAGCTTAGAAGCGTTCACAGATACGCAGTATTTT
CASSLEAFTDTQYF
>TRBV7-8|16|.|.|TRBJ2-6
TGTGCCAGCAGCTTAGCGGGTGGTCGTGGGGCCAACGTCCTGACTTTC
CASSLAGGRGANVLTF